The 27 T cell receptor beta chains reported below all come from one sample, sequenced in a study of blood T cell repertoires in COVID-19. Repertoires were generated with immunoSEQ multiplex PCR, while TCRdb's copy carries only in-frame clones and drops some. The sample lists 250,000 to 350,000 clones; approximately 88% were seen once. Sequenced sample: peripheral blood. The receptors come from a young woman who had recovered from COVID-19.

The genes are TRBV6-1 and TRBJ1-1; no firm D call. Trimming cost V 0 bases and J 4 bases, with 6 bases left between them. The germline V gene has CDR1 MNHNS and CDR2 SASEGT. The length of the CDR3 is 13 residues. In DNA form, the CDR3 reads TGTGCCAGCAGTGAAGCCGAAGCCACTGAAGCTTTCTTT. It codes for CASSEAEATEAFF.

This sequence joins TRBV6-2 or TRBV6-3 and TRBJ1-1, with D unresolved. The CDR3 has 12 residues. The ends were cut back, 6 bases at V and 0 bases at J, with 5 bases in the middle. Germline assignment: CDR1 MNHEY and CDR2 SVGEGT. Written as DNA, the CDR3 is TGTGCCAGCAGCCGAGTGAACACTGAAGCTTTCTTT. Amino acid sequence: CASSRVNTEAFF.

The chain uses TRBV6-5 and TRBJ1-4; no reliable D call. CDR1 and CDR2 (germline): MNHEY, SVGAGI. The CDR3 loop spans 15 amino acids. Trimming removed 0 bases at V and 4 bases at J, with 9 bases between. Here the CDR3 DNA reads TGTGCCAGCAGTTACTCGGAGGAGATTAATGAAAAACTGTTTTTT. It is translated as CASSYSEEINEKLFF.

The chain uses TRBV6-6 and TRBJ1-5, with D unclear. Trimming stripped 8 bases from V and 4 bases from J, with 12 bases between. The germline CDR1 and CDR2 sequences are MNHNY and SVGAGI (reference sequence). This CDR3 has 13 amino acids. This CDR3 reads CASGETDNQPQHF. For the CDR3, the DNA is TGTGCCAGCGGAGAGACGGATAATCAGCCCCAGCATTTT.

In its sample, this clone was seen once. The gene calls are TRBV14 and TRBJ1-2; 8 bases fit TRBD1. Germline CDR1 reads SGHDN; CDR2 reads FVKESK. The CDR3 has 13 amino acids. Trimming at V came to 5 bases and at J to 7 bases, leaving 6 bases not matched to a gene. The CDR3 DNA is TGTGCCAGCAGCGCCGGACAGGGAAGTGGCTACACCTTC. Its protein product is CASSAGQGSGYTF.

The V gene is TRBV5-1, the J gene TRBJ2-7; the match to TRBD1 covers 12 bases. The J segment lost 7 bases and the V segment lost 4 bases, leaving 6 bases of the junction unmatched. The V gene's germline CDR1 is SGHRS and CDR2 YFSETQ. The CDR3 totals 14 residues. CDR3 nucleotide sequence: TGCGCCAGCAGCCAGGGACAGGGGGCGCTTGAGCAGTACTTC. Translated, it gives CASSQGQGALEQYF.

The rearrangement joins TRBV21-1 to TRBJ1-3. TRBV21-1 is assigned pseudogene status. The CDR3 runs 15 residues. The CDR3 coding sequence is TGTGCCAGCTTTCGGGGAAAACCCTCTGGAAACACCATATATTTT. Its translation: CASFRGKPSGNTIYF.

The V call is TRBV5-6, the J call TRBJ2-5, with 8 bases matching TRBD2. The germline V gene has CDR1 SGHDT and CDR2 YYEEEE. V gave up 4 bases and J gave up 5 bases; unmatched junction bases: 4. The CDR3 is 13 residues long. CDR3 sequence (DNA): TGTGCCAGCAGCCCGACTAGCGCGGAGACCCAGTACTTC. Its protein product is CASSPTSAETQYF. The full variable domain, with the rest looked up from reference TRBV5-6 and TRBJ2-5, is DAGVTQSPTHLIKTRGQQVTLRCSPKSGHDTVSWYQQALGQGPQFIFQYYEEEERQRGNFPDRFSGHQFPNYSSELNVNALLLGDSALYLCASSPTSAETQYFGPGTRLLVL.

The CDR3 sequence is CASSLVSGGTDTQYF. CDR3 bases: TGTGCCAGCAGCTTAGTTAGCGGAGGCACAGATACGCAGTATTTT. The chain employs TRBV7-2 and TRBJ2-3; a possible D gene is TRBD2 (6 bases). This CDR3 spans 15 amino acids. CDR1 is SGHTA, CDR2 FQGNSA, per germline. Trimming removed 1 base from V and 1 base from J, with 9 bases in between. Full variable domain (missing parts from reference TRBV7-2 and TRBJ2-3): GAGVSQSPSNKVTEKGKDVELRCDPISGHTALYWYRQSLGQGLEFLIYFQGNSAPDKSGLPSDRFSAERTGGSVSTLTIQRTQQEDSAVYLCASSLVSGGTDTQYFGPGTRLTVL.

The chain uses TRBV4-2 and TRBJ1-1, with no clear D. CDR3 length: 13 residues. CDR1 and CDR2 from the germline V gene are LGHNA and YNFKEQ. The ends were cut back, 2 bases at V and 3 bases at J, with 7 bases in the middle. CDR3 sequence reads: CASSQSGDTEAFF. Written as DNA, the CDR3 is TGTGCCAGCAGCCAATCCGGGGACACTGAAGCTTTCTTT.

The chain combines TRBV29-1 with TRBJ2-1; D remains unclear. V dropped 0 bases and J dropped 6 bases, with 12 bases sitting between them. The CDR3 totals 14 residues. Germline CDR1 and CDR2: SQVTM and ANQGSEA. The CDR3 DNA sequence: TGCAGCGTTGAAGATAAACTACATGGCAATGAGCAGTTCTTC. The encoded protein is CSVEDKLHGNEQFF.

The chain carries TRBV11-3 and TRBJ2-5; TRBD1 matches at 9 bases. CDR1 and CDR2 from the germline V gene are SGHNT and YENEEA. This CDR3 is 14 amino acids long. Losses at the gene ends were 5 bases for V and 5 bases for J; bases not matched to a gene: 6. For the CDR3, the DNA is TGTGCCAGCAGCCTTACGACAGGGGGGGAGACCCAGTACTTC. Encoded protein: CASSLTTGGETQYF.

The CDR3 is CASGQGFSPLHF. DNA for the CDR3: TGTGCCAGCGGACAGGGGTTTTCACCCCTCCACTTT. The chain recombines TRBV25-1 with TRBJ1-6; TRBD1 agrees at 9 bases. Per the germline V gene, CDR1 is MGHDK and CDR2 is SYGVNS. V shed 8 bases and J 9 bases; nucleotides not matched to a gene: 2. This CDR3 comprises 12 residues.

The gene calls are TRBV29-1 and TRBJ1-1, with D uncertain. The germline V and J ends were trimmed by 6 bases and 2 bases, with 7 bases remaining between them. CDR1 and CDR2 from the germline V gene are SQVTM and ANQGSEA. The CDR3 extends over 11 amino acids. CDR3 in DNA: TGCAGCGTACTACCAAACACTGAAGCTTTCTTT. It specifies CSVLPNTEAFF.

This clone was recorded only once. V usage is TRBV7-2 and J usage is TRBJ1-1; 10 bases map to TRBD1. This CDR3 has 16 amino acids. Germline V CDR1 and CDR2: SGHTA, FQGNSA. J gave up 1 base and V 1 base, and 3 bases lay outside the gene matches. CDR3 nucleotide sequence: TGTGCCAGCAGCTTAGTCTGGGACAGGGGGAACACTGAAGCTTTCTTT. Encoded protein: CASSLVWDRGNTEAFF.

The genes are TRBV28 and TRBJ1-2, with 9 bases lining up with TRBD1. Looked up from germline, CDR1 is MDHEN and CDR2 is SYDVKM. The CDR3 is made up of 15 amino acids. V lost 6 bases to trimming and J lost 7 bases; unmatched junction nucleotides: 12. In nucleotides, the CDR3 is TGTGCCAGCAGCCAGCGAAACCGGGACAGGGCTGGCTACACCTTC. Amino acid sequence: CASSQRNRDRAGYTF.

The V gene is TRBV11-2, the J gene TRBJ2-3; TRBD1 matches 12 bases. Germline-derived CDR1 and CDR2 are SGHAT and FQNNGV. V was pared by 5 bases and J by 5 bases, with 5 bases of the junction left unmatched. CDR3 size: 15 residues. The CDR3 bases are TGTGCCAGCAGCGGGGGACAGGGGGCCGAAGATACGCAGTATTTT. This gives the protein CASSGGQGAEDTQYF.

The V gene is TRBV4-2, the J gene TRBJ1-1; 8 bases line up with TRBD1. Germline trimming cut 2 bases from V and 7 bases from J; bases unmatched to any gene: 6. Germline lookup yields CDR1 LGHNA and CDR2 YNFKEQ. The CDR3 is made up of 14 amino acids. The CDR3 nucleotides read TGTGCCAGCAGCCAAACAGGGGGTAGGGGTGAAGCTTTCTTT. Translated: CASSQTGGRGEAFF.

This clone was found once. The chain recombines TRBV6-5 with TRBJ1-6; a possible D gene is TRBD1 (6 bases). This CDR3 contains 13 residues. Germline V gene data show CDR1 as MNHEY and CDR2 as SVGAGI. Trimming took 6 bases from V and 7 from J, leaving 10 bases between them. The CDR3 bases are TGTGCCAGCAGGGGGGCGCGGAATTCACCCCTCCACTTT. Protein sequence: CASRGARNSPLHF.

This clone was detected only a few times. The V and J genes are TRBV9 and TRBJ2-2; D gene uncertain. CDR1 is SGDLS and CDR2 is YYNGEE in the germline V gene. V dropped 0 bases and J dropped 7 bases, with 4 bases sitting between them. The CDR3 sequence is 12 residues long. The CDR3 DNA reads TGTGCCAGCAGCGTAGGGAGCGGGGAGCTGTTTTTT. Translation gives CASSVGSGELFF.

The chain carries TRBV28 and TRBJ1-6; 8 bases line up with TRBD1. Germline trimming cut 2 bases from V and 7 bases from J; bases unmatched to any gene: 4. Per the germline V gene, CDR1 is MDHEN and CDR2 is SYDVKM. The CDR3 is 15 amino acids. Here the CDR3 reads CASSLLGQGNSPLHF. The CDR3, as DNA: TGTGCCAGCAGTTTACTAGGACAGGGAAATTCACCCCTCCACTTT. The entire variable domain, with the rest obtained from reference TRBV28 and TRBJ1-6, is as follows: DVKVTQSSRYLVKRTGEKVFLECVQDMDHENMFWYRQDPGLGLRLIYFSYDVKMKEKGDIPEGYSVSREKKERFSLILESASTNQTSMYLCASSLLGQGNSPLHFGNGTRLTVT.

The J gene is TRBJ1-4, the V gene TRBV7-9; a weak D match, TRBD1 (5 bases). The CDR3 totals 14 residues. Germline loops: CDR1 SEHNR, CDR2 FQNEAQ (reference sequence). V was shortened by 3 bases and J by 8 bases, with 13 bases between the two germline ends. The CDR3 here is CASSFLRVSEKLFF. Here the CDR3 DNA reads TGTGCCAGCAGCTTCCTCAGGGTATCCGAAAAACTGTTTTTT.

Details on this clone: At one boundary the junction diverges from the germline segment, which might be a read error. Other DNA variants within this sample encode the same CDR3. The chain has TRBV9 and TRBJ1-3; D gene uncertain. Germline CDR1 and CDR2: SGDLS and YYNGEE. This CDR3 region has 14 residues. The CDR3 DNA reads TGTGCCAGTAGCGTAGACCTAAGTGGAAACACCATATATTTT. Amino acid sequence: CASSVDLSGNTIYF.

CDR3 region: CASSPASDNQDIQYF. DNA of the CDR3: TGTGCCAGCTCACCAGCTTCGGACAATCAGGATATTCAGTACTTC. The chain employs TRBV18 and TRBJ2-4; maybe TRBD1 (5 bases). This CDR3 is 15 amino acids long. The germline V gene has CDR1 KGHSH and CDR2 LQKENI. Trimming pared 2 bases from V and 10 bases from J, leaving 18 bases between.

The V and J genes are TRBV5-1 and TRBJ1-2, with a weak D call TRBD1 (6 bases). The CDR3 covers 13 residues. Trimming removed 4 bases from V and 8 bases from J, with 15 bases in between. The germline V gene encodes CDR1 SGHRS and CDR2 YFSETQ. The CDR3 DNA follows: TGCGCCAGCAGCCCGACAGGATCGGGAGGCTACACCTTC. Its protein product is CASSPTGSGGYTF.

The sample holds one count of this clone. The V gene is TRBV5-1, the J gene TRBJ1-4; 9 positions match TRBD1. This CDR3 has 16 amino acids. Germline V gene lookup returns CDR1 SGHRS and CDR2 YFSETQ. V was pared by 3 bases and J by 5 bases, with 8 bases of the junction left unmatched. The CDR3 DNA reads as TGCGCCAGCAGCTCGAACACGGGACAGGGAAATGAAAAACTGTTTTTT. Protein product: CASSSNTGQGNEKLFF.

This clone was found once. The chain uses TRBV21-1 and TRBJ1-5. TRBV21-1 is marked as a pseudogene. CDR3 length: 13 residues. CDR3 nucleotides: TGTGCCACCCATAGAGTTAGCGGCCAGCCCCAGCATTTT. It encodes CATHRVSGQPQHF.